The T cell receptor beta chain under discussion was sequenced for a study of technical replicates of blood from a few donors. Only in-frame clones appear in the TCRdb table, and some are missing; sequencing was by immunoSEQ multiplex PCR. The sample contains approximately 85,000 clones, roughly 94% of which appear only once. The CDR3 spans 15 residues. V was trimmed by 5 bases and J by 7 bases, leaving 20 bases between them. CDR1 is MDHEN and CDR2 is SYDVKM in the germline V gene. J is TRBJ1-2 and V is TRBV28, with D perhaps matching TRBD1 (6 bases). The TCR comes from a human donor in good health. The sample was T cells isolated from PBMCs. The CDR3, as DNA: TGTGCCAGCAGTCCCTTCCGGGGGGCGCGGTCTGGCTACACCTTC. Translated, it gives CASSPFRGARSGYTF.